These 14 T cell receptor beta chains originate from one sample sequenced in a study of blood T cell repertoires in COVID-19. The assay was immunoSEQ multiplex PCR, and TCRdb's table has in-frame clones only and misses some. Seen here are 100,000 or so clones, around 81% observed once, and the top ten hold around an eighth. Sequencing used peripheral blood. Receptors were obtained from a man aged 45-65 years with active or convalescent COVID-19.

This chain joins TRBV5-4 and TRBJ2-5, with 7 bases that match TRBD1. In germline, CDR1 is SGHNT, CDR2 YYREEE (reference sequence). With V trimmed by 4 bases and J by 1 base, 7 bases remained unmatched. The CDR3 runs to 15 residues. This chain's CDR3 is CASSTGQPTQETQYF. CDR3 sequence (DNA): TGTGCCAGCAGCACGGGACAGCCTACCCAAGAGACCCAGTACTTC.

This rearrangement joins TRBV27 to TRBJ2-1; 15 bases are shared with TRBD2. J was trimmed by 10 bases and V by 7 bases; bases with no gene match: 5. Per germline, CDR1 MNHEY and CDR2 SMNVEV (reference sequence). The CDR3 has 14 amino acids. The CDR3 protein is CASTTGLAGGEQFF. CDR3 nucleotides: TGTGCCAGCACGACGGGACTAGCGGGGGGAGAGCAGTTCTTC.

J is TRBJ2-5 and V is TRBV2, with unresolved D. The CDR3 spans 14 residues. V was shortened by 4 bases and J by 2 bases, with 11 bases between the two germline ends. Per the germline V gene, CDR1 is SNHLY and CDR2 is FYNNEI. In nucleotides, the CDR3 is TGTGCCAGCAGTGCCAATATCGGGCAAGAGACCCAGTACTTC. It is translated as CASSANIGQETQYF.

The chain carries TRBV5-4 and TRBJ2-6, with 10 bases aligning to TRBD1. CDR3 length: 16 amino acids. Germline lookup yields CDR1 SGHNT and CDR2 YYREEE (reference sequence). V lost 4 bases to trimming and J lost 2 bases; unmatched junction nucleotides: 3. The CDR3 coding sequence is TGTGCCAGCAGCCCGGACAGGGGGGCTGGGGCCAACGTCCTGACTTTC. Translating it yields CASSPDRGAGANVLTF.

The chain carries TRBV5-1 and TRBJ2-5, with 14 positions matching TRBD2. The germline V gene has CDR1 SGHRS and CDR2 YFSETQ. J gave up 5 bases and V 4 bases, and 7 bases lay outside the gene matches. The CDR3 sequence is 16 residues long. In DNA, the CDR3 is TGCGCCAGCAGCGCGGGACTAGCGGGAGTGGCGGAGACCCAGTACTTC. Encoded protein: CASSAGLAGVAETQYF. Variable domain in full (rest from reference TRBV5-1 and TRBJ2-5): KAGVTQTPRYLIKTRGQQVTLSCSPISGHRSVSWYQQTPGQGLQFLFEYFSETQRNKGNFPGRFSGRQFSNSRSEMNVSTLELGDSALYLCASSAGLAGVAETQYFGPGTRLLVL.

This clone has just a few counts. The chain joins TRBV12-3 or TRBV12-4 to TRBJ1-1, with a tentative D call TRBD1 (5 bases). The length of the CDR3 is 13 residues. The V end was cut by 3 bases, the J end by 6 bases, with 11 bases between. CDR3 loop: CASSLVRDAEAFF. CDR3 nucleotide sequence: TGTGCCAGCAGTTTGGTCAGGGATGCTGAAGCTTTCTTT.

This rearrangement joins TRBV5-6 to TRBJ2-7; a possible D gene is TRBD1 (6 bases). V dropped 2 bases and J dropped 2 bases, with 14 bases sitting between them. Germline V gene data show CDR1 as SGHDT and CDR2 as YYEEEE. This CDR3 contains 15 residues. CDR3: CASSLGTTPTYEQYF. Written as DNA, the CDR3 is TGTGCCAGCAGCTTAGGGACAACTCCTACCTACGAGCAGTACTTC.

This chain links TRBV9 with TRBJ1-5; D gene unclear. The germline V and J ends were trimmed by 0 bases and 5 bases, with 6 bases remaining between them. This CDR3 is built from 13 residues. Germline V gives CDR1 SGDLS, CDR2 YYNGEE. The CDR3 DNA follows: TGTGCCAGCAGCGTAGCCTCCGATCAGCCCCAGCATTTT. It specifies CASSVASDQPQHF. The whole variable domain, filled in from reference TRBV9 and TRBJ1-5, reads DSGVTQTPKHLITATGQRVTLRCSPRSGDLSVYWYQQSLDQGLQFLIQYYNGEERAKGNILERFSAQQFPDLHSELNLSSLELGDSALYFCASSVASDQPQHFGDGTRLSIL.

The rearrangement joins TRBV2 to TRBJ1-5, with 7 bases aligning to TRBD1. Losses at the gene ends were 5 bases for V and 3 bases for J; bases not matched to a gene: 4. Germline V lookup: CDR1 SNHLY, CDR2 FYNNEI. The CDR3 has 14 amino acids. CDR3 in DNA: TGTGCCAGCAGTCCAGGACAGGCCAATCAGCCCCAGCATTTT. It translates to CASSPGQANQPQHF.

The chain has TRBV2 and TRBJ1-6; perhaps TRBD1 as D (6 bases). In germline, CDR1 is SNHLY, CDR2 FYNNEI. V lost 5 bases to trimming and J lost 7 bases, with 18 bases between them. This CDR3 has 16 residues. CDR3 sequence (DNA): TGTGCCAGCAGTAGAACAGGGCTCCAGGAGAATTCACCCCTCCACTTT. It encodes CASSRTGLQENSPLHF.

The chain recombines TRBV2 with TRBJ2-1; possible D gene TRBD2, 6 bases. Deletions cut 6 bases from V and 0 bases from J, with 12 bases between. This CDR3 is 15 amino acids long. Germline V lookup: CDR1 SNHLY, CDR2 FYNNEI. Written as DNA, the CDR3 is TGTGCCAGCAGCTCCGGGACTTTCTCCTACAATGAGCAGTTCTTC. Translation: CASSSGTFSYNEQFF.

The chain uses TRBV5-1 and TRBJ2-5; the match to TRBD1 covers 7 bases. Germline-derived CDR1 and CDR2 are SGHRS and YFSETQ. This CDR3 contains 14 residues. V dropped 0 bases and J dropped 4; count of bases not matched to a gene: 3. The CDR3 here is CASSLAAGGETQYF. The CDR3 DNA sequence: TGCGCCAGCAGCTTGGCGGCAGGGGGAGAGACCCAGTACTTC.

The CDR3 reads CASSQVGGGTEAFF. CDR3 in DNA: TGTGCCAGCAGCCAAGTTGGGGGGGGCACTGAAGCTTTCTTT. V gene TRBV4-2 combines with J gene TRBJ1-1; D possibly corresponds to TRBD1 (5 bases). The CDR3 runs to 14 residues. Germline assignment: CDR1 LGHNA and CDR2 YNFKEQ. V lost 1 base and J lost 4, with 10 bases in between.

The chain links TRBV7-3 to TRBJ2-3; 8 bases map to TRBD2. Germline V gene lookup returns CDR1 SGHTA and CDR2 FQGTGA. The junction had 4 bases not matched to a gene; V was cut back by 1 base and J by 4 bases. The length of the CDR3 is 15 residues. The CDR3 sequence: CASSLIPGGADTQYF. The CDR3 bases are TGTGCCAGCAGCTTAATACCGGGAGGGGCAGATACGCAGTATTTT.